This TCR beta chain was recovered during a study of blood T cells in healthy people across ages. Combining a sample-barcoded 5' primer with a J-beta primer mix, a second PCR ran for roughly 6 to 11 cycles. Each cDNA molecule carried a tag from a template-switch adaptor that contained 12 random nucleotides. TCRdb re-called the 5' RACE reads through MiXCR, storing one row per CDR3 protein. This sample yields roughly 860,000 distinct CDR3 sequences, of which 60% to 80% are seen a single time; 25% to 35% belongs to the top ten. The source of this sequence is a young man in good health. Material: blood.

The CDR3 region is CAISESGVRSYEQYF. The DNA of the CDR3 is TGTGCCATCAGTGAGTCTGGAGTTCGCTCCTACGAGCAGTACTTC. The chain recombines TRBV10-3 with TRBJ2-7; the D is unclear. The germline gives CDR1 ENHRY, CDR2 SYGVKD. V lost 0 bases, J lost 0 bases, and 9 bases lay in between. The CDR3 consists of 15 residues.